The 21 T cell receptor beta chains below come from one sample, sequenced in a study of regulatory T cells in long-lasting Graves disease. Building the TCR beta libraries relied on iRepertoire HTBI primers, and CDR3 regions underwent Arm-PCR. TCRdb itself ran the multiplex PCR reads through MiXCR, one entry per CDR3 protein. In the table there are about 460,000 distinct CDR3 sequences, 20% to 25% of which are singletons. Specified time point: persistent/refractory GD, antithyroid drugs over 5 years with positive TRAb. Generation of the TCR library employed RNA extracted from PBMCs. Here the sequenced sample was peripheral blood mononuclear cells (PBMCs), taken when the disease was refractory, from a patient treated with antithyroid drugs. The receptors come from a female donor with Graves disease.

The chain uses TRBV7-3 and TRBJ1-2, with D uncertain. Germline assignment: CDR1 SGHTA and CDR2 FQGTGA. Trimming removed 8 bases from V and 3 bases from J, with 16 bases in between. This CDR3 has 14 amino acids. CDR3 sequence: CASSPQAWDYGYTF. CDR3 nucleotide sequence: TGTGCCAGCTCCCCCCAGGCCTGGGACTATGGCTACACCTTC.

The chain couples TRBV11-3 to TRBJ2-5; possibly TRBD1 for D (5 bases). V was trimmed by 4 bases and J by 5 bases, leaving 14 bases between them. CDR1 and CDR2 from the germline V gene are SGHNT and YENEEA. The CDR3 contains 14 residues. In nucleotides, the CDR3 is TGTGCCAGCAGCTCTCAGGGTAGTACGGAGACCCAGTACTTC. Amino acids: CASSSQGSTETQYF.

The chain couples TRBV3-1 to TRBJ2-1, with a tentative D call TRBD1 (6 bases). V was clipped by 4 bases and J by 0 bases, with 13 bases between them. Germline V lookup: CDR1 LGHDT, CDR2 YNNKEL (reference sequence). The CDR3 consists of 16 residues. CDR3 DNA sequence: TGTGCCAGCAGCCCCAGGGACACCAGCTCCTACAATGAGCAGTTCTTC. Translated, it gives CASSPRDTSSYNEQFF.

This clonotype occurred a few times. The J gene is TRBJ2-2, the V gene TRBV9; D not resolved. Germline V gene sequence: CDR1 SGDLS, CDR2 YYNGEE. The CDR3 length is 16 residues. The V end was cut by 4 bases, the J end by 6 bases, with 19 bases between. This CDR3 reads CASSLGLLVQAGELFF. The CDR3 coding sequence is TGTGCCAGCAGCTTAGGCCTGTTAGTCCAGGCCGGGGAGCTGTTTTTT.

This clonotype showed up just once. V and J are TRBV20-1 and TRBJ2-1, with a possible D match to TRBD2 (6 bases). CDR1 DFQATT and CDR2 SNEGSKA come from the germline V gene (reference sequence). The CDR3 totals 12 residues. Trimming pared 3 bases from V and 7 bases from J, leaving 10 bases between. CDR3 in amino acids: CSARGLGNEQFF. The CDR3 bases are TGCAGTGCTAGGGGACTTGGGAATGAGCAGTTCTTC.

This clonotype was picked up many times. The chain carries TRBV5-5 and TRBJ2-2, with 9 bases lining up with TRBD1. Looked up from germline, CDR1 is SGHKS and CDR2 is YYEKEE (reference sequence). V was clipped by 4 bases and J by 3 bases; unmatched bases: 7. CDR3 length equals 16 residues. CDR3 sequence reads: CASSLAGQGYTGELFF. As DNA, the CDR3 is TGTGCCAGCAGCCTTGCGGGACAGGGCTACACCGGGGAGCTGTTTTTT.

Note on this clonotype: A far bigger clonotype differs at one base, so this is likely a read error. The J gene is TRBJ1-4, the V gene TRBV6-2 or TRBV6-3; D is unresolved. Germline loops: CDR1 MNHEY, CDR2 SVGEGT. V lost 6 bases and J 8 bases, leaving 16 bases between the germline ends. This CDR3 spans 14 amino acids. The chain's CDR3 is CASREHAEVEKLFF. As DNA, the CDR3 is TGTGCCAGCAGAGAACATGCCGAAGTGGAAAAACTGTTTTTT.

The chain employs TRBV7-9 and TRBJ2-7; 8 positions agree with TRBD1. CDR1 is SEHNR, CDR2 FQNEAQ, per germline (reference sequence). This CDR3 has 17 amino acids. V gave up 4 bases and J gave up 0 bases; unmatched junction bases: 11. CDR3 residues: CASSSGTTGGNSYEQYF. CDR3 nucleotides: TGTGCCAGCAGCTCGGGTACAACAGGGGGGAACTCCTACGAGCAGTACTTC.

The chain recombines TRBV20-1 with TRBJ1-3; D is possibly TRBD1 (6 bases). V lost 4 bases and J 8 bases, leaving 18 bases between the germline ends. The CDR3 contains 14 residues. The germline V gene has CDR1 DFQATT and CDR2 SNEGSKA (reference sequence). CDR3 sequence (DNA): TGCAGTGCTACGACAGGACCTCTGATTCACACCATATATTTT. Its translation: CSATTGPLIHTIYF.

This clonotype was found a few times. This chain links TRBV20-1 with TRBJ1-5; D is possibly TRBD1 (5 bases). The CDR3 extends over 13 amino acids. Germline CDR1 is DFQATT and CDR2 is SNEGSKA (reference sequence). Trimming removed 5 bases at V and 6 bases at J, with 14 bases between. This chain's CDR3 is CSAGRGAGQPQHF. CDR3 DNA: TGCAGTGCTGGGAGAGGGGCTGGTCAGCCCCAGCATTTT.

This clonotype was counted between two and nine times. The chain employs TRBV11-1 and TRBJ1-5; D remains unclear. V lost 4 bases and J lost 4, with 11 bases in between. Germline CDR1 reads SGHAT; CDR2 reads FQDESV (reference sequence). The CDR3 has 14 residues. This CDR3 is CASSSHRGNQPQHF. The DNA of the CDR3 is TGTGCCAGCAGCTCCCACAGAGGTAATCAGCCCCAGCATTTT.

As concerns this clonotype: The junction differs from germline at one of its ends, possibly a read error. The V and J genes are TRBV2 and TRBJ2-7, with 12 bases identical to TRBD2. In germline, CDR1 is SNHLY, CDR2 FYNNEI. The CDR3 is made up of 18 amino acids. CDR3 DNA sequence: TGTGCCGGCAGCTTAGGTCCTAGCGGGAGGGCGAGCTCCTACGAGCAGTACTTC. Translating gives CAGSLGPSGRASSYEQYF.

The chain couples TRBV12-3 or TRBV12-4 to TRBJ2-5; the D is unclear. Trimming stripped 4 bases from V and 5 bases from J, with 17 bases between. The CDR3 consists of 15 residues. The CDR3 DNA follows: TGTGCCAGCAGTTATGAGGACCAGGCGAGGGAGACCCAGTACTTC. Encoded protein: CASSYEDQARETQYF.

This rearrangement joins TRBV19 to TRBJ2-7, with a weak D call TRBD1 (5 bases). CDR1 and CDR2 from the germline V gene are LNHDA and SQIVND (reference sequence). The CDR3 has 16 residues. Trimming cost V 7 bases and J 0 bases, with 19 bases left between them. The CDR3 nucleotides are TGTGCCAGTACCCCATCCACAGGTTCGCTCTCCTACGAGCAGTACTTC. Protein sequence: CASTPSTGSLSYEQYF. Using reference TRBV19 and TRBJ2-7 for the parts outside the CDR3, the full variable domain is DGGITQSPKYLFRKEGQNVTLSCEQNLNHDAMYWYRQDPGQGLRLIYYSQIVNDFQKGDIAEGYSVSREKKESFPLTVTSAQKNPTAFYLCASTPSTGSLSYEQYFGPGTRLTVT.

This clonotype has more than one count but fewer than ten. V usage is TRBV20-1 and J usage is TRBJ2-5, with 12 bases that match TRBD2. Germline values: CDR1 DFQATT, CDR2 SNEGSKA (reference sequence). The V and J ends lost 5 bases and 4 bases, in that order; junction bases with no gene match: 8. This CDR3 comprises 15 residues. The CDR3 bases are TGCAGTGCTCCGGGACTAGCGGGCACCAGAGAGACCCAGTACTTC. Its protein is CSAPGLAGTRETQYF.

This clonotype occurred many times. One end of the junction fails to match germline, which may point to a read error. The chain employs TRBV7-7 and TRBJ1-1, with unresolved D. Germline V gives CDR1 SSHAT, CDR2 FNYEAQ (reference sequence). The CDR3 is made up of 13 amino acids. In nucleotides, the CDR3 is TGTGCTAGCAGCTTAGCGGAATACACTGAAGCTTTCTTT. Its protein is CASSLAEYTEAFF.

This clonotype was seen ten or more times. This chain uses TRBV7-9 with TRBJ1-5, with a possible D match to TRBD1 (5 bases). Germline V gene sequence: CDR1 SEHNR, CDR2 FQNEAQ (reference sequence). The CDR3 runs 17 residues. Trimming left V 0 bases short and J 3 bases short, with 15 bases between. The CDR3 nucleotides are TGTGCCAGCAGCTTAGCGCGGGGAGGGGAGATCAATCAGCCCCAGCATTTT. Residues: CASSLARGGEINQPQHF.

This clonotype has a count of ten or more. This chain connects TRBV7-2 to TRBJ2-7, with no clear D. CDR1 and CDR2 from the germline V gene are SGHTA and FQGNSA. Trimming took off 2 bases at V and 0 bases at J, with 8 bases between the two ends. The CDR3 covers 14 residues. CDR3 nucleotides: TGTGCCAGCAGCTTACACCCCGACTCCTACGAGCAGTACTTC. It specifies CASSLHPDSYEQYF.

Many counts were recorded for this clonotype. This chain links TRBV28 with TRBJ2-2; no reliable D call. V was cut by 4 bases and J by 0 bases, with 9 bases left in between. CDR1 is MDHEN and CDR2 is SYDVKM in the germline V gene. This CDR3 has 15 residues. The CDR3 loop reads CASSYGNTNTGELFF. The DNA of the CDR3 is TGTGCCAGCAGTTACGGCAATACGAACACCGGGGAGCTGTTTTTT.

This clonotype was observed a few times. The rearrangement uses TRBV5-6 and TRBJ1-1; perhaps TRBD1 as D (6 bases). From germline, CDR1 is SGHDT and CDR2 YYEEEE. The CDR3 has 11 residues. The germline V and J ends were trimmed by 3 bases and 10 bases, with 10 bases remaining between them. This CDR3 reads CASSSQGLAFF. CDR3 in DNA: TGTGCCAGCAGCTCGCAGGGGCTAGCTTTCTTT.

Many counts were recorded for this clonotype. The rearrangement uses TRBV7-2 and TRBJ1-5, with TRBD1 as a possible D gene (5 bases). CDR3 size: 14 residues. V gave up 5 bases and J gave up 7 bases, with 15 bases separating them. Germline lookup yields CDR1 SGHTA and CDR2 FQGNSA. The CDR3 is CASSPFGGEQPQHF. For the CDR3, the DNA is TGTGCCAGCAGCCCCTTCGGAGGGGAACAGCCCCAGCATTTT.